A single sample gave rise to the 9 T cell receptor beta chains below, sequenced in a study of blood T cell repertoires in COVID-19. The data were produced by immunoSEQ multiplex PCR, yet TCRdb's version contains in-frame clones alone and is incomplete. Of about 180,000 clones listed, about 89% are singletons. Sequencing was done on a sample of peripheral blood. The receptors originated from a man younger than 35 who had recovered from COVID-19.

The V call is TRBV5-4, the J call TRBJ2-5; no reliable D call. The CDR3 loop spans 15 amino acids. The germline V gene has CDR1 SGHNT and CDR2 YYREEE (reference sequence). The germline V and J ends were trimmed by 0 bases and 5 bases, with 14 bases remaining between them. The CDR3 is CASSLATAREETQYF. The DNA for the CDR3 is TGTGCCAGCAGCTTGGCCACAGCTCGCGAGGAGACCCAGTACTTC.

Only one count was recorded for this clone. The chain carries TRBV6-5 and TRBJ2-2; D remains unclear. Trimming left V 4 bases short and J 7 bases short, with 16 bases between. The germline gives CDR1 MNHEY, CDR2 SVGAGI. The CDR3 runs to 15 residues. The CDR3 DNA reads as TGTGCCAGCAGTTCTATTGGAGATTCGAGCGGGGAGCTGTTTTTT. It encodes CASSSIGDSSGELFF.

The V call is TRBV29-1, the J call TRBJ1-2, with unresolved D. Trimming stripped 3 bases from V and 3 bases from J, with 11 bases between. Germline lookup yields CDR1 SQVTM and CDR2 ANQGSEA. The CDR3 is 13 residues long. CDR3 sequence reads: CSVDSSIHYGYTF. The CDR3 DNA follows: TGCAGCGTTGACAGTTCGATCCACTATGGCTACACCTTC.

In this sample, this clone turned up many times. V is TRBV5-4 and J is TRBJ1-6; tentatively, D is TRBD1 (6 bases). Germline lookup yields CDR1 SGHNT and CDR2 YYREEE (reference sequence). Trimming cost V 6 bases and J 2 bases, with 18 bases left between them. The length of the CDR3 is 17 residues. CDR3 sequence: CASNELGGAAYNSPLHF. CDR3 DNA sequence: TGTGCCAGCAACGAGCTTGGGGGGGCAGCCTATAATTCACCCCTCCACTTT.

The chain recombines TRBV29-1 with TRBJ1-2, with 7 bases aligning to TRBD1. With V trimmed by 6 bases and J by 5 bases, 18 bases remained unmatched. This CDR3 is built from 16 residues. Looked up from germline, CDR1 is SQVTM and CDR2 is ANQGSEA. The CDR3 sequence is CSVAPREVRGIYGYTF. The DNA for the CDR3 is TGCAGCGTCGCCCCCAGGGAGGTCAGGGGGATATATGGCTACACCTTC.

This sequence joins TRBV4-1 and TRBJ2-1; D uncertain. V lost 0 bases to trimming and J lost 0 bases, with 9 bases between them. The CDR3 spans 16 residues. Per germline, CDR1 MGHRA and CDR2 YSYEKL. The CDR3 DNA sequence: TGCGCCAGCAGCCAAGATCTCTGGAGCTCCTACAATGAGCAGTTCTTC. Its translation: CASSQDLWSSYNEQFF.

This clone showed up just a few times. CDR3 nucleotides: TGCAGCGTTGAGGTGGAGACTAGCTACGAGCAGTACTTC. Its translation: CSVEVETSYEQYF. The gene calls are TRBV29-1 and TRBJ2-7, with a possible D match to TRBD2 (6 bases). Germline loops: CDR1 SQVTM, CDR2 ANQGSEA. The CDR3 loop spans 13 amino acids. The V end was cut by 3 bases, the J end by 3 bases, with 12 bases between.

V and J are TRBV6-5 and TRBJ1-2, with TRBD1 identical over 7 bases. V shed 7 bases and J 1 base; nucleotides not matched to a gene: 6. Germline V gene lookup returns CDR1 MNHEY and CDR2 SVGAGI. This CDR3 comprises 14 residues. The CDR3 sequence is CASKVTGVNYGYTF. Here the CDR3 DNA reads TGTGCCAGCAAGGTCACAGGGGTTAACTATGGCTACACCTTC.

The gene calls are TRBV28 and TRBJ1-1; unclear D gene. The CDR3 loop spans 13 amino acids. Per germline, CDR1 MDHEN and CDR2 SYDVKM. V lost 8 bases, J lost 0 bases, and 10 bases lay in between. The CDR3 is CASLGRMNTEAFF. The CDR3, as DNA: TGTGCCAGCTTGGGCAGGATGAACACTGAAGCTTTCTTT.